One and the same sample provided the 4 T cell receptor beta chains below, sequenced in a study of T cells in Graves' hyperthyroidism and ophthalmopathy. RNA transcripts served as the template for amplifying TCR beta CDR3 regions. Initially, a first-round RT-PCR of the TCR CDR3 employed the HTBI primer set. MiXCR, applied by TCRdb to the multiplex PCR reads, yields one record per CDR3 protein. Found here are about 560,000 distinct CDR3 sequences, roughly 17% of them singletons; the top ten hold under 20%. The sequenced sample was blood. These receptor sequences come from a woman aged 18-35 years with Graves' hyperthyroidism.

This chain uses TRBV12-3 or TRBV12-4 with TRBJ1-3; 7 positions match TRBD1. Trimming at V came to 2 bases and at J to 2 bases, leaving 12 bases not matched to a gene. The CDR3 extends over 18 amino acids. CDR3 in amino acids: CASSLKAGTGATGNTIYF. For the CDR3, the DNA is TGTGCCAGCAGTTTAAAGGCCGGCACAGGGGCGACTGGAAACACCATATATTTT.

The J gene is TRBJ1-4, the V gene TRBV20-1; D is unclear. The germline gives CDR1 DFQATT, CDR2 SNEGSKA (reference sequence). The germline V and J ends were trimmed by 0 bases and 0 bases, with 8 bases remaining between them. The CDR3 length is 15 residues. CDR3 DNA: TGCAGTGCTAGAGATGGGTCTGCAACTAATGAAAAACTGTTTTTT. Its translation is CSARDGSATNEKLFF.

The chain has TRBV7-9 and TRBJ2-1; a weak D match, TRBD1 (5 bases). CDR3 size: 12 residues. The germline gives CDR1 SEHNR, CDR2 FQNEAQ (reference sequence). Deletions cut 0 bases from V and 14 bases from J, with 11 bases between. The CDR3 protein is CASSLATDREFF. CDR3 DNA sequence: TGTGCCAGCAGCTTAGCGACAGATCGGGAGTTCTTC. The entire variable domain, with the rest obtained from reference TRBV7-9 and TRBJ2-1, is as follows: DTGVSQNPRHKITKRGQNVTFRCDPISEHNRLYWYRQTLGQGPEFLTYFQNEAQLEKSRLLSDRFSAERPKGSFSTLEIQRTEQGDSAMYLCASSLATDREFFGPGTRLTVL.

For this clonotype: This may be a read error, as it is one base from a much larger clone. The gene calls are TRBV12-3 or TRBV12-4 and TRBJ1-4, with TRBD1 matching over 12 bases. This CDR3 has 15 amino acids. The CDR3 DNA is TGTACCAGCAGTTTCGGGACAGGGGGCTATGAAAAACTGTTTTTT. Residues: CTSSFGTGGYEKLFF.